The present TCR beta chain was sequenced within a study of blood T cell repertoires in COVID-19. Method: immunoSEQ multiplex PCR; TCRdb's copy keeps in-frame clones and lacks some. Of approximately 360,000 clones in the sample, 90% were seen once. Specimen: peripheral blood. This TCR came from a man between 18 and 35 years old with active or convalescent COVID-19.

CDR3 residues: CASSGWTGYEQYF. The CDR3 DNA reads as TGTGCCAGCAGCGGATGGACAGGGTACGAGCAGTACTTC. The chain recombines TRBV7-9 with TRBJ2-7; 8 nucleotides match TRBD1. Germline V lookup: CDR1 SEHNR, CDR2 FQNEAQ (reference sequence). This CDR3 contains 13 residues. V was clipped by 5 bases and J by 4 bases; unmatched bases: 4.